One and the same sample provided the 23 T cell receptor beta chains below, sequenced in a study of PD-L1 blockade in urothelial cancer. This table comes from immunoSEQ multiplex PCR, and its TCRdb copy is limited to in-frame clones, with some not included. The sample shows 87,000 or so clones, 84% of them seen only once. Specified time point: pretreatment peripheral blood. The sequenced sample was PBMCs, obtained around atezolizumab (anti-PD-L1) treatment. The source of these receptors is a man aged 55 to 70 with urothelial cancer.

The rearrangement links TRBV7-9 to TRBJ2-2; the match to TRBD1 covers 9 bases. The CDR3 has 16 amino acids. V lost 4 bases, J lost 5 bases, and 8 bases stayed unmatched. Germline-derived CDR1 and CDR2 are SEHNR and FQNEAQ (reference sequence). CDR3 protein: CASSSTGTGRTGELFF. As DNA, the CDR3 is TGTGCCAGCAGCTCTACCGGGACAGGGAGAACCGGGGAGCTGTTTTTT.

J is TRBJ1-5 and V is TRBV19; 7 nucleotides align to TRBD1. The J segment lost 1 base and the V segment lost 2 bases, leaving 2 bases of the junction unmatched. Germline loops: CDR1 LNHDA, CDR2 SQIVND (reference sequence). The CDR3 spans 15 residues. CDR3 region: CASSIKGQSNQPQHF. CDR3 nucleotide sequence: TGTGCCAGTAGTATAAAGGGACAGAGCAATCAGCCCCAGCATTTT. The full variable domain, rest sourced from reference TRBV19 and TRBJ1-5, is DGGITQSPKYLFRKEGQNVTLSCEQNLNHDAMYWYRQDPGQGLRLIYYSQIVNDFQKGDIAEGYSVSREKKESFPLTVTSAQKNPTAFYLCASSIKGQSNQPQHFGDGTRLSIL.

V usage is TRBV7-9 and J usage is TRBJ2-7, with TRBD1 matching over 9 bases. Germline V gene sequence: CDR1 SEHNR, CDR2 FQNEAQ (reference sequence). CDR3 size: 15 residues. V dropped 2 bases and J dropped 7; count of bases not matched to a gene: 9. The CDR3 here is CASSLLPGQGDEQYF. CDR3 coding DNA: TGTGCCAGCAGCTTACTTCCGGGACAGGGTGATGAGCAGTACTTC.

The V and J genes are TRBV18 and TRBJ2-5; TRBD2 matches 15 bases. Looked up from germline, CDR1 is KGHSH and CDR2 is LQKENI. J gave up 5 bases and V 0 bases, and 7 bases lay outside the gene matches. The CDR3 sequence is 18 residues long. CDR3 region: CASSPPGLAGGRPETQYF. In nucleotides, the CDR3 is TGTGCCAGCTCACCACCGGGACTAGCGGGAGGACGTCCGGAGACCCAGTACTTC.

The chain combines TRBV19 with TRBJ2-3; TRBD2 matches at 11 bases. The germline CDR1 and CDR2 sequences are LNHDA and SQIVND (reference sequence). J lost 6 bases, V lost 5 bases, and 7 bases had no gene match. This CDR3 has 15 amino acids. This CDR3 is CASSQLAGVTDTQYF. The DNA of the CDR3 is TGTGCCAGTAGTCAACTAGCGGGAGTGACGGATACGCAGTATTTT.

J is TRBJ2-1 and V is TRBV4-1; TRBD1 aligns across 8 bases. The CDR3 spans 14 residues. Germline V gene lookup returns CDR1 MGHRA and CDR2 YSYEKL. Trimming took 5 bases from V and 5 from J; bases not matched to a gene: 5. The CDR3 DNA is TGCGCCAGCAGCGTAGGACAGGGTAACAATGAGCAGTTCTTC. The encoded protein is CASSVGQGNNEQFF.

The rearrangement links TRBV19 to TRBJ1-5; 8 nucleotides align to TRBD1. The germline CDR1 and CDR2 sequences are LNHDA and SQIVND (reference sequence). The J segment lost 9 bases and the V segment lost 4 bases, leaving 8 bases of the junction unmatched. This CDR3 comprises 14 residues. The CDR3 DNA reads as TGTGCCAGTAGTACGCAAGGACAGGGTGGGCCCCAGCATTTT. Encoded protein: CASSTQGQGGPQHF.

This clone appeared a single time. The chain joins TRBV7-6 to TRBJ2-3; a possible D gene is TRBD2 (6 bases). The germline CDR1 and CDR2 sequences are SGHVS and FNYEAQ. Deletions cut 5 bases from V and 4 bases from J, with 16 bases between. This CDR3 contains 15 residues. The DNA of the CDR3 is TGTGCCAGCAGCCCCAATGAGGGAGGACCAGATACGCAGTATTTT. Translated, it gives CASSPNEGGPDTQYF.

The chain uses TRBV25-1 and TRBJ2-1; 9 bases line up with TRBD2. This CDR3 contains 14 residues. V shed 3 bases, J shed 8 bases, and the junction held 5 bases outside the gene matches. Looked up from germline, CDR1 is MGHDK and CDR2 is SYGVNS. CDR3 coding DNA: TGTGCCAGCAGTGATTTAGCGGGAGTGGATGAGCAGTTCTTC. Translating it yields CASSDLAGVDEQFF. Combining the CDR3 with reference TRBV25-1 and TRBJ2-1 gives the whole variable domain EADIYQTPRYLVIGTGKKITLECSQTMGHDKMYWYQQDPGMELHLIHYSYGVNSTEKGDLSSESTVSRIRTEHFPLTLESARPSHTSQYLCASSDLAGVDEQFFGPGTRLTVL.

The rearrangement uses TRBV10-2 and TRBJ1-3, with 9 bases fitting TRBD1. The CDR3 is 15 residues long. From germline, CDR1 is WSHSY and CDR2 SAAADI. V was pared by 6 bases and J by 1 base, with 4 bases of the junction left unmatched. DNA for the CDR3: TGCGCCAGCAGAACAGGGGGCGCTTCTGGAAACACCATATATTTT. Protein product: CASRTGGASGNTIYF.

The chain links TRBV7-9 to TRBJ2-2; D is ambiguous. The CDR3 runs to 14 residues. Germline V gene lookup returns CDR1 SEHNR and CDR2 FQNEAQ (reference sequence). V lost 1 base and J 4 bases, leaving 7 bases between the germline ends. CDR3 residues: CASSLEQSTGELFF. As DNA, the CDR3 is TGTGCCAGCAGCTTAGAACAGAGCACCGGGGAGCTGTTTTTT.

V usage is TRBV30 and J usage is TRBJ2-3; no definite D call. V was cut by 0 bases and J by 4 bases, with 5 bases left in between. CDR3 size: 12 residues. Germline V gene data show CDR1 as GTSNPN and CDR2 as SVGIG (reference sequence). Here the CDR3 DNA reads TGTGCCTGGAGTGTAGGAGCAGATACGCAGTATTTT. Translated: CAWSVGADTQYF.

This rearrangement joins TRBV9 to TRBJ1-2; D perhaps matches TRBD1 (6 bases). The V and J ends lost 4 bases and 4 bases respectively, with 23 bases between them. CDR1 and CDR2 from the germline V gene are SGDLS and YYNGEE. This CDR3 is built from 17 residues. This chain's CDR3 is CASSPHALRTETYGYTF. The CDR3 DNA sequence: TGTGCCAGCAGCCCCCACGCATTACGGACAGAAACCTATGGCTACACCTTC. The full variable domain, in which reference TRBV9 and TRBJ1-2 provide the parts outside the CDR3, is DSGVTQTPKHLITATGQRVTLRCSPRSGDLSVYWYQQSLDQGLQFLIQYYNGEERAKGNILERFSAQQFPDLHSELNLSSLELGDSALYFCASSPHALRTETYGYTFGSGTRLTVV.

The chain links TRBV10-3 to TRBJ2-3; 11 positions match TRBD2. The V gene end was trimmed by 6 bases and the J gene end by 4 bases; junction bases not matched to a gene: 9. The germline gives CDR1 ENHRY, CDR2 SYGVKD. The CDR3 length is 16 residues. The chain's CDR3 is CAISGTSGIAADTQYF. The CDR3 nucleotides read TGTGCCATCAGCGGGACTAGCGGTATCGCCGCAGATACGCAGTATTTT.

This chain uses TRBV20-1 with TRBJ2-7, with D unresolved. Germline CDR1 and CDR2: DFQATT and SNEGSKA (reference sequence). This CDR3 contains 10 residues. Trimming left V 3 bases short and J 7 bases short, with 7 bases between. Here the CDR3 reads CSASGVEQYF. CDR3 nucleotide sequence: TGCAGTGCTAGTGGAGTTGAGCAGTACTTC.

The gene calls are TRBV7-8 and TRBJ2-7, with TRBD1 matching 9 bases. V was pared by 4 bases and J by 7 bases, with 11 bases of the junction left unmatched. Germline V lookup: CDR1 SGHVS, CDR2 FQNEAQ. This CDR3 is built from 15 residues. CDR3 sequence: CASSSRRDRVGEQYF. CDR3 DNA sequence: TGTGCCAGCAGCTCACGCCGGGACAGGGTGGGGGAGCAGTACTTC.

This sequence joins TRBV6-5 and TRBJ2-1, with 7 bases that match TRBD2. This CDR3 comprises 14 residues. Trimming removed 0 bases from V and 6 bases from J; junction bases left unmatched: 2. Germline assignment: CDR1 MNHEY and CDR2 SVGAGI. The CDR3 DNA sequence: TGTGCCAGCAGTTACTCGGGAGGGACCAATGAGCAGTTCTTC. Its translation is CASSYSGGTNEQFF.

The chain couples TRBV9 to TRBJ2-1; 10 bases agree with TRBD2. CDR3 length equals 17 residues. The trim removed 3 bases at V and 6 bases at J, leaving 12 bases unmatched. From germline, CDR1 is SGDLS and CDR2 YYNGEE. The CDR3: CASSGSTGTSVLNEQFF. The CDR3 DNA is TGTGCCAGCAGCGGATCAACCGGGACTAGCGTCCTCAATGAGCAGTTCTTC.

This clone has more than one count but fewer than ten. V gene TRBV28 combines with J gene TRBJ1-2; 7 bases agree with TRBD1. Germline CDR1 reads MDHEN; CDR2 reads SYDVKM. The CDR3 length is 13 residues. V gave up 3 bases and J gave up 6 bases; unmatched junction bases: 4. CDR3 DNA: TGTGCCAGCAGTTTCCCGACAGGGAATGGCTACACCTTC. This encodes CASSFPTGNGYTF.

The gene calls are TRBV28 and TRBJ1-2; D not resolved. The CDR3 sequence is 14 residues long. V shed 3 bases and J shed 0 bases, with 8 bases lying between them. The germline gives CDR1 MDHEN, CDR2 SYDVKM. CDR3 nucleotide sequence: TGTGCCAGCAGTTTGGACGGGGCTAACTATGGCTACACCTTC. It is translated as CASSLDGANYGYTF.

The rearrangement uses TRBV5-4 and TRBJ2-2; 12 nucleotides agree with TRBD1. CDR1 SGHNT and CDR2 YYREEE come from the germline V gene (reference sequence). The CDR3 has 16 residues. V lost 4 bases and J lost 5; bases outside the gene matches: 6. The CDR3 bases are TGTGCCAGCAGCCTGGGACAGGGGGCGGGTACCGGGGAGCTGTTTTTT. Encoded protein: CASSLGQGAGTGELFF.

The V and J genes are TRBV11-2 and TRBJ2-5, with D tentatively TRBD1 (5 bases). This CDR3 has 14 amino acids. The germline V gene has CDR1 SGHAT and CDR2 FQNNGV. V lost 1 base to trimming and J lost 7 bases, with 13 bases between them. CDR3 amino acids: CASSLAQGYGTQYF. The CDR3 nucleotides read TGTGCCAGCAGCTTAGCCCAGGGATATGGGACCCAGTACTTC.

The chain recombines TRBV15 with TRBJ2-2; 8 bases line up with TRBD2. The CDR3 covers 19 residues. The germline V gene has CDR1 LNHNV and CDR2 YYDKDF (reference sequence). V lost 2 bases, J lost 2 bases, and 13 bases stayed unmatched. The chain's CDR3 is CATSRNRVRRGANTGELFF. For the CDR3, the DNA is TGTGCCACCAGCAGAAACCGAGTCAGGCGGGGGGCTAACACCGGGGAGCTGTTTTTT.